One and the same sample provided the 24 T cell receptor beta chains below, sequenced in a study of regulatory T cells in long-lasting Graves disease. Time point in this sample: newly diagnosed GD, antithyroid drugs for less than 3 months. Scientists built the TCR library using RNA that was extracted from PBMCs. Both iRepertoire HTBI primers and Arm-PCR of CDR3 regions were used to build the TCR beta libraries. One entry per CDR3 protein results from TCRdb running MiXCR on the multiplex PCR reads. The sample records 520,000 or so distinct CDR3 sequences, around 12% being singletons. In addition, the sample was reused for a study of T cells in Graves' hyperthyroidism and ophthalmopathy.

The sequenced sample was peripheral blood mononuclear cells (PBMCs), obtained at new diagnosis, from a patient treated with antithyroid drugs. The source is a woman in her 30s with Graves disease.

This clonotype occurred a few times. Given a much more abundant clone one base away, this may be a read error. The DNA is omitted, as the CDR3 cannot be located on it reliably, and the CDR3 follows TCRdb's listing. The chain couples TRBV20-1 to TRBJ2-7; TRBD1, the table's D call, was not compared with the DNA. The CDR3 region is 13 residues in length, termini included. CDR1 DFQATT and CDR2 SNEGSKA come from the germline V gene (reference sequence). The CDR3 spells CSTSAGAAYEQYF.

The chain employs TRBV6-5 and TRBJ1-2; D perhaps matches TRBD1 (5 bases). The CDR3 runs 14 residues. From germline, CDR1 is MNHEY and CDR2 SVGAGI. Trimming took 4 bases from V and 7 from J, leaving 16 bases between them. CDR3 in amino acids: CASSSGTIRSGYTF. CDR3 in DNA: TGTGCCAGCAGTTCCGGGACGATAAGAAGTGGCTACACCTTC.

This clonotype has ten or more counts. The CDR3 reads CASSLSGTSQETQYF. CDR3 nucleotide sequence: TGTGCCAGCAGTTTATCAGGGACTAGCCAAGAGACCCAGTACTTC. The chain recombines TRBV27 with TRBJ2-5, with 8 positions matching TRBD2. This CDR3 contains 15 residues. V lost 0 bases and J lost 1; bases outside the gene matches: 1. CDR1 and CDR2 (germline): MNHEY, SMNVEV (reference sequence).

This chain connects TRBV25-1 to TRBJ1-2; D remains ambiguous. The CDR3 consists of 11 residues. The germline CDR1 and CDR2 sequences are MGHDK and SYGVNS. Deletions cut 8 bases from V and 4 bases from J, with 8 bases between. The CDR3 DNA follows: TGTGCCAGCCTAGGAGGCTATGGCTACACCTTC. It specifies CASLGGYGYTF.

In its sample, this clonotype was seen many times. The rearrangement joins TRBV7-8 to TRBJ2-6; D gene ambiguous. Germline V gene data show CDR1 as SGHVS and CDR2 as FQNEAQ. CDR3 size: 14 residues. Trimming left V 4 bases short and J 4 bases short, with 8 bases between. The CDR3 reads CASSSNVGANVLTF. CDR3 in DNA: TGTGCCAGCAGCTCGAACGTGGGGGCCAACGTCCTGACTTTC. Based on the CDR3 plus reference TRBV7-8 and TRBJ2-6, the full variable domain is GAGVSQSPRYKVAKRGQDVALRCDPISGHVSLFWYQQALGQGPEFLTYFQNEAQLDKSGLPSDRFFAERPEGSVSTLKIQRTQQEDSAVYLCASSSNVGANVLTFGAGSRLTVL.

This clonotype was picked up a small number of times. V usage is TRBV7-9 and J usage is TRBJ2-3; maybe TRBD1 (5 bases). V was trimmed by 6 bases and J by 5 bases, leaving 18 bases between them. The CDR3 totals 15 residues. In germline, CDR1 is SEHNR, CDR2 FQNEAQ (reference sequence). The CDR3 here is CASSPPGREGDTQYF. The CDR3 DNA reads TGTGCCAGCAGTCCCCCCGGCAGGGAAGGAGATACGCAGTATTTT.

A remark on this clonotype: This likely traces to a read error, being one base from a far larger clone. V and J are TRBV2 and TRBJ2-1, with 13 bases that match TRBD2. The last part of the DNA fits TRBJ2-5 better; the J call may be wrong. The germline V gene encodes CDR1 SNHLY and CDR2 FYNNEI. The CDR3 totals 18 residues. The DNA of the CDR3 is TGTGCCACCAGTGAATCGACTAGCGGGAGGTATTATCAAGAGACCCAGTACTTC. Its protein is CATSESTSGRYYQETQYF.

This clonotype was counted many times. The V and J genes are TRBV18 and TRBJ1-2; D is undetermined. The CDR3 covers 12 residues. The germline V gene has CDR1 KGHSH and CDR2 LQKENI. V was clipped by 2 bases and J by 5 bases, with 6 bases between them. Written as DNA, the CDR3 is TGTGCCAGCTCACCAGAAGGGTATGGCTACACCTTC. Its translation: CASSPEGYGYTF.

This clonotype was seen only a few times. The V call is TRBV9, the J call TRBJ1-4; D is ambiguous. Trimming removed 0 bases from V and 3 bases from J, with 6 bases in between. The germline V gene encodes CDR1 SGDLS and CDR2 YYNGEE. The CDR3 is made up of 14 amino acids. CDR3 in DNA: TGTGCCAGCAGCGTAGGGGGTCCTAATGAAAAACTGTTTTTT. The encoded protein is CASSVGGPNEKLFF.

This clonotype was seen at least ten times. The CDR3 here is CASSEVRVTSTDTQYF. The CDR3 DNA sequence: TGTGCCAGCAGTGAGGTCCGGGTAACTAGCACAGATACGCAGTATTTT. The genes are TRBV2 and TRBJ2-3, with D unresolved. The CDR3 is 16 residues long. Germline V lookup: CDR1 SNHLY, CDR2 FYNNEI. The V and J ends lost 3 bases and 0 bases respectively, with 13 bases between them.

J is TRBJ2-5 and V is TRBV5-1; 13 bases agree with TRBD2. This CDR3 spans 16 amino acids. The J segment lost 1 base and the V segment lost 4 bases, leaving 4 bases of the junction unmatched. The germline V gene has CDR1 SGHRS and CDR2 YFSETQ. Here the CDR3 reads CASSPGTSGIQETQYF. The CDR3, as DNA: TGCGCCAGCAGCCCCGGGACTAGCGGGATCCAAGAGACCCAGTACTTC.

Many counts were recorded for this clonotype. The chain joins TRBV13 to TRBJ2-1, with 7 nucleotides matching TRBD2. The CDR3 runs 15 residues. After removal of 2 bases from V and 5 bases from J, the junction contained 6 bases not matched to a gene. The V gene's germline CDR1 is PRHDT and CDR2 FYEKMQ (reference sequence). The DNA of the CDR3 is TGTGCCAGCAGCTTATTGGCGGGAGCGGACAATGAGCAGTTCTTC. Its translation is CASSLLAGADNEQFF.

As to this clonotype: A much larger clone differs from this one at a single base, so this may be a read error. The chain has TRBV19 and TRBJ1-1; no firm D call. Germline assignment: CDR1 LNHDA and CDR2 SQIVND (reference sequence). The CDR3 contains 16 residues. V was shortened by 6 bases and J by 0 bases, with 17 bases between the two germline ends. The CDR3 sequence: CASRGREHRVNTEAFF. The CDR3 bases are TGTGCCAGTAGGGGCCGGGAACACAGAGTGAACACTGAAGCTTTCTTT.

This clonotype appeared a few times. The gene calls are TRBV30 and TRBJ1-5; D is ambiguous. Germline lookup yields CDR1 GTSNPN and CDR2 SVGIG (reference sequence). CDR3 length: 15 residues. V was trimmed by 0 bases and J by 0 bases, leaving 9 bases between them. The CDR3 nucleotides read TGTGCCTGGAGTGTCAGTTATTATAGCAATCAGCCCCAGCATTTT. Protein sequence: CAWSVSYYSNQPQHF.

Ten or more counts support this clonotype. J is TRBJ2-7 and V is TRBV5-1; no clear D. With 1 base removed from V and 6 bases from J, the gap between germline ends came to 17 bases. CDR1 and CDR2 (germline): SGHRS, YFSETQ. The CDR3 is 15 amino acids. The DNA of the CDR3 is TGCGCCAGCAGCTTGAAAGGCAGTCCCCCTACCGAGCAGTACTTC. Its protein is CASSLKGSPPTEQYF.

This clonotype was observed at least ten times. The rearrangement joins TRBV24-1 to TRBJ2-1; 9 nucleotides agree with TRBD2. Unmatched junction bases numbered 13, after V lost 10 bases and J lost 7 bases. The germline V gene encodes CDR1 KGHDR and CDR2 SFDVKD. This CDR3 comprises 15 residues. The CDR3, as DNA: TGTGCCACTAGGGGAGCAGCGGGAGGTCATAATGAGCAGTTCTTC. This translates into CATRGAAGGHNEQFF.

There are a few counts of this clonotype. The chain links TRBV3-1 to TRBJ2-4; TRBD2 might be the D (5 bases). V dropped 4 bases and J dropped 0 bases, with 19 bases sitting between them. Per the germline V gene, CDR1 is LGHDT and CDR2 is YNNKEL (reference sequence). This CDR3 spans 18 amino acids. The CDR3 sequence: CASSPSRGRPLAKNIQYF. For the CDR3, the DNA is TGTGCCAGCAGCCCATCTCGGGGTCGACCCCTAGCCAAAAACATTCAGTACTTC.

This clonotype was seen repeatedly, ten times or more. V and J are TRBV2 and TRBJ2-5; D assignment may be TRBD1 or TRBD2 (6 bases each). The CDR3 loop spans 14 amino acids. The germline gives CDR1 SNHLY, CDR2 FYNNEI. V was clipped by 2 bases and J by 5 bases, with 12 bases between them. The CDR3 spells CASSEFRGQETQYF. CDR3 in DNA: TGTGCCAGCAGTGAATTTCGGGGGCAGGAGACCCAGTACTTC.

This clonotype has a handful of counts. J is TRBJ2-3 and V is TRBV6-1; D not certain. The CDR3 loop spans 16 amino acids. Trimming took 1 base from V and 2 from J, leaving 13 bases between them. Germline CDR1 MNHNS, CDR2 SASEGT. The CDR3 coding sequence is TGTGCCAGCAGTGAAGTTACTTGGGGTCCCACAGATACGCAGTATTTT. Amino acid sequence: CASSEVTWGPTDTQYF.

To note about this clonotype: Here the CDR3 omits its conserved ending phenylalanine or tryptophan, so a read error is the likely source. The rearrangement links TRBV4-2 to TRBJ2-1; D might be TRBD2 (7 bases). The germline CDR1 and CDR2 sequences are LGHNA and YNFKEQ. The CDR3 totals 18 residues. The V and J ends lost 2 bases and 3 bases respectively, with 20 bases between them. The CDR3 region has the DNA TGTGCCAGCAGCCAATCTATGGGGGGGCTCGCAATCTACAATGAGCAGTTCTCC. Its protein is CASSQSMGGLAIYNEQFS.

The rearrangement links TRBV12-3 or TRBV12-4 to TRBJ1-4, with TRBD1 matching 9 bases. J lost 5 bases, V lost 6 bases, and 4 bases had no gene match. The CDR3 spans 14 residues. The CDR3 sequence is CASSRDRANEKLFF. In DNA, the CDR3 is TGTGCCAGCAGCCGGGACAGGGCGAATGAAAAACTGTTTTTT.

In this sample, this clonotype turned up many times. The chain couples TRBV7-2 to TRBJ2-3; D may be TRBD2 (5 bases). V was trimmed by 4 bases and J by 7 bases, leaving 18 bases between them. The CDR3 has 15 amino acids. Per germline, CDR1 SGHTA and CDR2 FQGNSA. The CDR3 loop is CASSSDWADVNTQYF. The CDR3 DNA is TGTGCCAGCAGCTCGGACTGGGCAGATGTGAATACGCAGTATTTT.

This clonotype was observed a few times. The chain recombines TRBV29-1 with TRBJ2-7; D unresolved. Trimming shortened V by 4 bases and J by 0 bases, and 4 bases separated the two germline ends. CDR1 and CDR2 (germline): SQVTM, ANQGSEA. There are 11 residues in the CDR3. This CDR3 reads CSVAHSYEQYF. For the CDR3, the DNA is TGCAGCGTTGCCCACTCCTACGAGCAGTACTTC.

CDR3 sequence: CASSQGELKAFF. For the CDR3, the DNA is TGTGCCAGCAGCCAAGGAGAATTAAAAGCTTTCTTT. The J gene is TRBJ1-1, the V gene TRBV3-1; D unresolved. Trimming stripped 1 base from V and 9 bases from J, with 9 bases between. The germline V gene encodes CDR1 LGHDT and CDR2 YNNKEL (reference sequence). The CDR3 extends over 12 amino acids.